This T cell receptor beta chain is from a study of Ad26.COV2.S vaccination and SARS-CoV-2 variants (dated by TCRdb to about 2021). Notes on the research overall: Vaccine-arm donors came from COV1001, a multicentre, randomized, double-blind, placebo-controlled phase I-IIa trial of Ad26.COV2.S in healthy adults. Ad26.COV2.S was given intramuscularly at 5x10^10 or 1x10^11 viral particles, as a single shot or as two shots 56 days apart. Sequencing of the TCRbeta repertoire served to evaluate the specificity and breadth of SARS-CoV-2-reactive T cell receptors following Ad26.COV2.S vaccination. A total of 32 samples were included in the TCR-sequenced set, comprising around 19 Ad26.COV2.S vaccine recipients, 5 placebo recipients and 8 SARS-CoV-2 convalescent individuals. Trial participants were randomized into five groups of five: low-dose or high-dose Ad26.COV2.S given once or twice, or placebo on both occasions. Investigators did not know the trial group allocation while performing experiments and assessing outcomes.

The intended sense of this specimen's treatment or condition label: over 15 received Ad26.COV2.S at low or high dose, single or two shots; about five received placebo; per-sample allocation not given. For vaccine and placebo recipients, the sequenced repertoires came from samples collected on day 63 after the first injection. In Cohort 1b, 25 to 30 adults aged 18-55 years were enrolled at a single site in Boston, USA, between 29 July and 7 August 2020. Ad26.COV2.S was a replication-incompetent adenovirus type 26 vector expressing a prefusion-stabilized SARS-CoV-2 spike protein from the original Wuhan strain. This clone was found once. Its antigen is still unknown. Base qualities were left out, and no much larger clone turns up one base away. There are 15 amino acids in the CDR3, from cysteine to phenylalanine inclusive. Only CDR3 DNA is held: 45 bases, read in frame from base 1. Trimming costs V 6 bases and J 4 bases, and their ends lie 16 bases apart. CDR1 and CDR2 (SNHLY, FYNNEI) derive from the germline V gene.

The immunoSEQ Assay was used to sequence TCRbeta CDR3 regions. After extraction, genomic DNA underwent amplification by bias-controlled multiplex PCR, followed by high-throughput sequencing. The paper's data handling went like this. To quantify the absolute abundance of each unique TCRbeta CDR3 region, sequences were collapsed and filtered. T cell fraction was estimated by normalizing TCRbeta template counts to usable DNA, which was measured by amplifying reference genes present in all nucleated cells. Repertoire TCRs were annotated as SARS-CoV-2-specific by exact matching of V gene, CDR3 amino acid sequence and J gene to a known reactive TCR set. The reference SARS-CoV-2 TCR set came from MIRA and was filtered for enrichment in COVID-19-positive ImmuneCODE repertoires, removing public or cross-reactive TCRs. Using the MIRA antigens, annotated TCRs were further analysed by specific ORF or by position within an ORF. Depth was the summed frequency of annotated unique rearrangements, while breadth was defined as annotated unique rearrangements over total unique productive rearrangements. Two-sided Wilcoxon rank-sum tests were applied when comparing TCR breadth between groups. This is the immuneACCESS table as TCRdb keeps it, with only in-frame sequences that have V and J called. A part of the clones is gone; compared with another copy, unresolved V genes explain less than half, and the rest is unexplained. The V and J calls and clone size were taken over from that table, and D and trimming were inferred from the DNA. This sample comprises 200,000 to 250,000 clones, approximately 87% of them detected only once. The top ten hold about 11% of the sample.

Study-level results and caveats: Comparing responses between vaccine doses or regimens was not something the study was powered to do. Vaccine and placebo recipients had similar non-spike TCR breadth, a finding consistent with the vaccine containing only spike. Higher spike-specific TCR breadth was observed in Ad26.COV2.S recipients than in placebo recipients (P = 0.0014). After vaccination, substantial breadth of spike-specific CD8+ and CD4+ T cell responses was reported. The authors noted that the TCR breadth and depth analyses may have underestimated total T cell responses.

This receptor chain uses TRBV2 and TRBJ1-5; TRBD1 might be the D gene, on 6 matching bases. Sequenced here: peripheral blood, sampled in a trial of Ad26.COV2.S vaccine versus placebo. This TCR derives from a person between 18 and 65 years old who received the Ad26.COV2.S COVID-19 vaccine or a placebo. The CDR3: CASRKGGGRNQPQHF. The bases are TGTGCCAGCAGGAAAGGGGGAGGCAGGAATCAGCCCCAGCATTTT.